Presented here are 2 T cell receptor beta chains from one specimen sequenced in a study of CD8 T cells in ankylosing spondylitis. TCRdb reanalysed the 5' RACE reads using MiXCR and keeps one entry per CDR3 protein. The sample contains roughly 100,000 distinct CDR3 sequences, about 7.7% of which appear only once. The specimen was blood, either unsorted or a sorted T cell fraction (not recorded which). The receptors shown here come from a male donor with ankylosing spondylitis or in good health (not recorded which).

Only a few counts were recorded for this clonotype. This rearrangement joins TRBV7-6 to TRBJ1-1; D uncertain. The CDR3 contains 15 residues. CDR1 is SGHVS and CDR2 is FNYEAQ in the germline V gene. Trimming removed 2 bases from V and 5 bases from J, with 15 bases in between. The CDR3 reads CASSLTFGGKTEAFF. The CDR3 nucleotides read TGTGCCAGCAGCTTAACCTTCGGCGGGAAGACTGAAGCTTTCTTT. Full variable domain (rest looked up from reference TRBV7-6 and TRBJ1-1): GAGVSQSPRYKVTKRGQDVALRCDPISGHVSLYWYRQALGQGPEFLTYFNYEAQQDKSGLPNDRFSAERPEGSISTLTIQRTEQRDSAMYRCASSLTFGGKTEAFFGQGTRLTVV.

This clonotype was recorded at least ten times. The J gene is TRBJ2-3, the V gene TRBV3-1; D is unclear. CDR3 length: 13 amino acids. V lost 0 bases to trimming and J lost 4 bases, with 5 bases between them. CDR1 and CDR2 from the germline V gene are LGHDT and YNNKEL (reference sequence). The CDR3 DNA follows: TGTGCCAGCAGCCAAGACGCGTCAGATACGCAGTATTTT. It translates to CASSQDASDTQYF.